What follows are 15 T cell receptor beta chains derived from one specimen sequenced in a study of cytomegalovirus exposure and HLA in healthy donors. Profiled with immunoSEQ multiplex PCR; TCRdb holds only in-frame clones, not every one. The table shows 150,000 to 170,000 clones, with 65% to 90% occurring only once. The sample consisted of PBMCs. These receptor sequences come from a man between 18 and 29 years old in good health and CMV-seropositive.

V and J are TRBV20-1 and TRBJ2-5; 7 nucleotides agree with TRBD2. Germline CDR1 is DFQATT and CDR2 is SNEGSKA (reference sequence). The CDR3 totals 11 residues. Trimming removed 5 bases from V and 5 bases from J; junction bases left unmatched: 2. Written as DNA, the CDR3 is TGCAGTGCTCTGGGAGGGGAGACCCAGTACTTC. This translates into CSALGGETQYF.

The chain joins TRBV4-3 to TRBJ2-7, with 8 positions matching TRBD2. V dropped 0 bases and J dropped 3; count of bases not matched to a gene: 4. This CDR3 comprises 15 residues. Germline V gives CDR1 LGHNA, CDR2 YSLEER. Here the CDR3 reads CASSQDRGGNYEQYF. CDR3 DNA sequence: TGCGCCAGCAGCCAAGATCGGGGGGGCAACTACGAGCAGTACTTC.

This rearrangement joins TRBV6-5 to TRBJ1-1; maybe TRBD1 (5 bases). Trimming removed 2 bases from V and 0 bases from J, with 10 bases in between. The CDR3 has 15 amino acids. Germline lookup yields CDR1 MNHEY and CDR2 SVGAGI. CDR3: CASSYARAMNTEAFF. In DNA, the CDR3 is TGTGCCAGCAGTTACGCCAGGGCCATGAACACTGAAGCTTTCTTT.

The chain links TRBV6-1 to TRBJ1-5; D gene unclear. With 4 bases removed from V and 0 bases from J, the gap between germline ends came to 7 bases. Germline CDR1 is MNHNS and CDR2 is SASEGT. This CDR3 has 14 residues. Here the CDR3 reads CASSVSDSNQPQHF. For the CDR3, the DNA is TGTGCCAGCAGTGTCAGTGATAGCAATCAGCCCCAGCATTTT.

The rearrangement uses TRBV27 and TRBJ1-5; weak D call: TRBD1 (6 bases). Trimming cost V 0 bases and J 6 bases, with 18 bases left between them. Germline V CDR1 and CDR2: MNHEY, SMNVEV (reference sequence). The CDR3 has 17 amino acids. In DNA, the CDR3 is TGTGCCAGCAGTTTATCATTTGGGGGCAGGTGGATTCAGCCCCAGCATTTT. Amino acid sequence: CASSLSFGGRWIQPQHF.

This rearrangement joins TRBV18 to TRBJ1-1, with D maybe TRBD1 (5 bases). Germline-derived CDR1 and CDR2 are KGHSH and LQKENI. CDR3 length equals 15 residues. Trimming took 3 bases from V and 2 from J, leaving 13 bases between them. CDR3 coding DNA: TGTGCCAGCTCACCCCACCCGGGGGGAAACACTGAAGCTTTCTTT. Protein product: CASSPHPGGNTEAFF. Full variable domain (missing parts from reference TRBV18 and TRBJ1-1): NAGVMQNPRHLVRRRGQEARLRCSPMKGHSHVYWYRQLPEEGLKFMVYLQKENIIDESGMPKERFSAEFPKEGPSILRIQQVVRGDSAAYFCASSPHPGGNTEAFFGQGTRLTVV.

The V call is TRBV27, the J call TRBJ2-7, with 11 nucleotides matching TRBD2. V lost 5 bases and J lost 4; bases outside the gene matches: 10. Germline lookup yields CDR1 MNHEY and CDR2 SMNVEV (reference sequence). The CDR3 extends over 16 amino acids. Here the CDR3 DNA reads TGTGCCAGCAGTCCCCCCGGGGTAGCGGGAGGGTACGAGCAGTACTTC. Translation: CASSPPGVAGGYEQYF.

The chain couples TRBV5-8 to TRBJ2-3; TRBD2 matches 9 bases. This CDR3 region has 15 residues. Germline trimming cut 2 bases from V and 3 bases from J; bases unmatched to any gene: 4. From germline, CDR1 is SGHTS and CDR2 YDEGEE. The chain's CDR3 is CASSFARGGTDTQYF. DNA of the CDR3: TGTGCCAGCAGCTTCGCGCGGGGGGGGACAGATACGCAGTATTTT.

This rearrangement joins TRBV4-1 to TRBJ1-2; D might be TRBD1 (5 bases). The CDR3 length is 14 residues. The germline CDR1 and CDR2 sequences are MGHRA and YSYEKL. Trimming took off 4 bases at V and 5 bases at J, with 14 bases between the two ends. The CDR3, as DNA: TGCGCCAGCAGCCCCCGGGACTTAACTTATGGCTACACCTTC. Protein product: CASSPRDLTYGYTF.

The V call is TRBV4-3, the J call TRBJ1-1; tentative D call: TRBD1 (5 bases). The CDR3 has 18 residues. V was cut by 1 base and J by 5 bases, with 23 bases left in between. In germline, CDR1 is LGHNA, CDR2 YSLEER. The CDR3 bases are TGCGCCAGCAGCCAAGGGTCAGGATCGGGACGGCGGGATACTGAAGCTTTCTTT. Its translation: CASSQGSGSGRRDTEAFF.

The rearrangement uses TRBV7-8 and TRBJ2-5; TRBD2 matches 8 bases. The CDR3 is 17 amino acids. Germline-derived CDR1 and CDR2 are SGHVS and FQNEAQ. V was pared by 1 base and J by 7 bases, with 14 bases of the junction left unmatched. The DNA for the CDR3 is TGTGCCAGCAGCTTAGGAACGGGAGGGACGGGTCTGGGGACCCAGTACTTC. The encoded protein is CASSLGTGGTGLGTQYF.

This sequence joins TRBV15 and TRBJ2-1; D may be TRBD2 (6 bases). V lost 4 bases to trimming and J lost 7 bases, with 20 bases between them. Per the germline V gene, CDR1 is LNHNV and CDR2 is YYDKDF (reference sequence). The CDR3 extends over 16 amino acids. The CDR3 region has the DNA TGTGCCACCAGCACCAAGCTAGCGCGCAGCGGGAATGAGCAGTTCTTC. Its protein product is CATSTKLARSGNEQFF.

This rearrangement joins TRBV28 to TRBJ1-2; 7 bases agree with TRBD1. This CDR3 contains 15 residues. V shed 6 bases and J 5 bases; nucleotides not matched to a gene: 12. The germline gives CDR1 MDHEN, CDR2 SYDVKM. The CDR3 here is CASSDRQGPMYGYTF. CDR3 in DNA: TGTGCCAGCAGCGACCGACAGGGCCCGATGTATGGCTACACCTTC.

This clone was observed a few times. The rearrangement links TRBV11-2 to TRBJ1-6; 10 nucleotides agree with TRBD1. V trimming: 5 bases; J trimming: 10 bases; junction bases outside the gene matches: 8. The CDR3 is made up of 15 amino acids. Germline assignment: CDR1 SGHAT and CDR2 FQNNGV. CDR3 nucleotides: TGTGCCAGCAGCCCGAGACAGGGGGCCCGGTCACCCCTCCACTTT. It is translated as CASSPRQGARSPLHF.

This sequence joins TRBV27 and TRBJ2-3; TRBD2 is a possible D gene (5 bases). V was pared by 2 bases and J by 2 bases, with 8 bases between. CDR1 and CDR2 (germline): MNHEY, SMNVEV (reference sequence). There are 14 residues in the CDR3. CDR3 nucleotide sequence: TGTGCCAGCAGTTTAGGCGGGTACACAGATACGCAGTATTTT. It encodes CASSLGGYTDTQYF.